This TCR beta chain was observed in a study of memory CD4+ T cells and cytomegalovirus serostatus. Single viable CD3+CD4+CD8-CD45RO+ cells were sorted as the memory CD4+ T cells. Serum IgG to CMV pp150, pp28, p38 and p52 defined serostatus. Per the original data handling: After removing out-of-frame reads, 2 million to 2.5 million distinct TCRbeta sequences remained. Only in-frame clones appear in the TCRdb table, and some are missing; sequencing was by immunoSEQ multiplex PCR. D and trimming were read from the DNA, whereas the V and J calls and clone size are those reported in that table. Of tens of thousands of clones in the sample, more than 60% were seen once. This clone has only one observation. What it binds is not known. General study points: Suggested: most of the CMV-linked TCR signature lies in CD4+ memory cells.

The origin of this receptor is an adult in good health and CMV-seronegative. The sample taken for sequencing was memory CD4+ T cells from blood.

CDR3 bases: TGTGCCATCAGTTCCGGGAGCTCTGGAAACACCATATATTTT. Its protein is CAISSGSSGNTIYF. V gene TRBV10-3 combines with J gene TRBJ1-3; D is unclear. Germline V lookup: CDR1 ENHRY, CDR2 SYGVKD. V was shortened by 5 bases and J by 0 bases, with 8 bases between the two germline ends. This CDR3 comprises 14 residues.